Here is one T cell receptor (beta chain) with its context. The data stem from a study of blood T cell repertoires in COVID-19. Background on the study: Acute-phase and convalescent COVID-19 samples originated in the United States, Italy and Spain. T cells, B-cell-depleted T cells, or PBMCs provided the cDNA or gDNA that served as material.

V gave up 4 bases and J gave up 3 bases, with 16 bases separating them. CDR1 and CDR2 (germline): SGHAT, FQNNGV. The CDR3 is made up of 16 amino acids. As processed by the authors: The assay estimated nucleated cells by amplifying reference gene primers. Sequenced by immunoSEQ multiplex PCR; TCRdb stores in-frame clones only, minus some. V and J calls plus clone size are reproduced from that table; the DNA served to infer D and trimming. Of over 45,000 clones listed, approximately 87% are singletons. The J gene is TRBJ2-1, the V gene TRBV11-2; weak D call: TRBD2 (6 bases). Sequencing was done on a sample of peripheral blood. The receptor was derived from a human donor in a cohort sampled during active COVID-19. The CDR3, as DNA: TGTGCCAGCAGCTGGTACACCGGGACTTTCTACAATGAGCAGTTCTTC. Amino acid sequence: CASSWYTGTFYNEQFF. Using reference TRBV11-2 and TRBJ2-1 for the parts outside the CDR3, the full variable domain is EAGVAQSPRYKIIEKRQSVAFWCNPISGHATLYWYQQILGQGPKLLIQFQNNGVVDDSQLPKDRFSAERLKGVDSTLKIQPAKLEDSAVYLCASSWYTGTFYNEQFFGPGTRLTVL.